The sequence of this T cell receptor (beta chain) was determined in a study of T cell responses to AZD1222 COVID-19 vaccine. Study-wide results and caveats: Nearly half of the spike-specific TCRs reportedly recognize variant regions that carry no mutations. With dominance at 160-218 and 743-854, vaccine-associated CD4 TCRs spanned spike.

This clone was counted only a few times. Antigen unknown. The V and J ends lost 3 bases and 4 bases respectively, with 9 bases between them. This CDR3 has 13 amino acids. Only in-frame clones appear in the TCRdb table, and some are missing; sequencing was by immunoSEQ multiplex PCR. The sample records about 150,000 clones, 90% being singletons. This material consisted of peripheral blood, taken on day 0 of AZD1222 vaccination. This clonotype was obtained from an adult in good health. The V and J genes are TRBV12-3 or TRBV12-4 and TRBJ1-1; D might be TRBD1 (5 bases). The CDR3 DNA reads as TGTGCCAGCAGTTTTGACAGCCGCACTGAAGCTTTCTTT. Its protein is CASSFDSRTEAFF.